Following are 5 T cell receptor beta chains from one sample sequenced in a study of identical twins. TCRdb re-derived calls from the 5' RACE reads in MiXCR, one entry per CDR3 protein. Of approximately 500,000 distinct CDR3 sequences listed, approximately 24% were seen once; the top ten hold around 3%. The sample was also reused in another study, on T cells expressing NK-cell markers.

The source material was CD4+ T cells sorted from blood. All receptors derive from a woman under 30 in good health.

The chain carries TRBV3-1 and TRBJ2-7; weak D call: TRBD2 (5 bases). Germline V gives CDR1 LGHDT, CDR2 YNNKEL (reference sequence). Trimming left V 4 bases short and J 6 bases short, with 16 bases between. CDR3 length: 14 residues. The CDR3 nucleotides are TGTGCCAGCAGCCGCACAAAGTCGAGGGTCGAGCAGTACTTC. Its protein product is CASSRTKSRVEQYF.

The chain uses TRBV7-3 and TRBJ2-1; 10 bases are a match to TRBD2. Germline V gene lookup returns CDR1 SGHTA and CDR2 FQGTGA. The V and J ends lost 5 bases and 5 bases, in that order; junction bases with no gene match: 3. The CDR3 runs 14 residues. The CDR3 sequence: CASSPGTSDNEQFF. The DNA for the CDR3 is TGTGCCAGCAGCCCCGGGACTAGCGACAATGAGCAGTTCTTC.

The rearrangement uses TRBV3-1 and TRBJ2-3; 8 nucleotides match TRBD2. Trimming cost V 3 bases and J 0 bases; bases outside gene matches: 2. Germline lookup yields CDR1 LGHDT and CDR2 YNNKEL (reference sequence). The CDR3 has 15 residues. CDR3 nucleotides: TGTGCCAGCAGCCATACTAGCGGTAGCACAGATACGCAGTATTTT. This encodes CASSHTSGSTDTQYF.

This clonotype was recorded a few times. This chain joins TRBV12-3 or TRBV12-4 and TRBJ1-3; D call uncertain. Between the trimmed V and J ends, which lost 3 bases and 0 bases, there was a span of 6 bases. CDR3 length: 14 residues. CDR3 region: CASSFSVSGNTIYF. CDR3 nucleotides: TGTGCCAGCAGTTTCTCCGTCTCTGGAAACACCATATATTTT.

This clonotype showed up just a few times. The junction and the germline gene differ at one end; a read error may be behind it. The chain is built from TRBV20-1 and TRBJ2-7; D is undetermined. CDR1 DFQATT and CDR2 SNEGSKA come from the germline V gene (reference sequence). CDR3 length: 12 amino acids. The CDR3 is CSAREVRSEQYF. Written as DNA, the CDR3 is TGCAGTGCCAGAGAGGTGAGGTCCGAGCAGTACTTC.